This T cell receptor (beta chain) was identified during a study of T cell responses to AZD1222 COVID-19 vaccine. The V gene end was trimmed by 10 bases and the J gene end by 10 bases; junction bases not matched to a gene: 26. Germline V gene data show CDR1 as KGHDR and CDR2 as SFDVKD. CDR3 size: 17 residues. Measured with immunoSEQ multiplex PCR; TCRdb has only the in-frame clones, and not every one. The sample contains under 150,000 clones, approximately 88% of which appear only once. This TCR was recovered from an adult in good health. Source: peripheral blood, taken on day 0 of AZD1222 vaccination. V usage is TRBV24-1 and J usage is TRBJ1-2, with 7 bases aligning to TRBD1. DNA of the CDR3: TGTGCCACAGCTACATCGGGACAGCCAACTAGCGCTTGGGACTACACCTTC. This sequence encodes CATATSGQPTSAWDYTF.